These 7 T cell receptor beta chains share one sample of origin, sequenced in a study of neurological immune-mediated disorders. TCRdb ran MiXCR on the 5' RACE reads and lists one entry per CDR3 protein. The sample has about 59,000 distinct CDR3 sequences, around 24% seen once. Time point in this sample: technical triplicate 2. The sequencing sample was made of PBMCs. These receptors were obtained from a man aged 55 to 70 with HTLV-1-associated myelopathy (HAM/TSP).

In its sample, this clonotype was seen many times. V gene TRBV7-8 combines with J gene TRBJ2-7; the match to TRBD1 covers 7 bases. V lost 1 base and J lost 2; bases outside the gene matches: 11. Germline CDR1 is SGHVS and CDR2 is FQNEAQ. The CDR3 consists of 17 residues. CDR3 nucleotides: TGTGCCAGCAGCTTAGGTCAGGGGGTTGAGGGCCCCTACGAGCAGTACTTC. It codes for CASSLGQGVEGPYEQYF.

This clonotype was observed at least ten times. This rearrangement joins TRBV20-1 to TRBJ2-2; 9 nucleotides align to TRBD1. The V gene's germline CDR1 is DFQATT and CDR2 SNEGSKA (reference sequence). The CDR3 is 17 residues long. J lost 6 bases, V lost 6 bases, and 17 bases had no gene match. For the CDR3, the DNA is TGCAGTGCATTACAGGGGGCTGTGCGTGGGAGGGCCGGGGAGCTGTTTTTT. It translates to CSALQGAVRGRAGELFF.

This clonotype was seen repeatedly, ten times or more. V is TRBV20-1 and J is TRBJ2-3; D gene unclear. Germline V CDR1 and CDR2: DFQATT, SNEGSKA (reference sequence). There are 14 residues in the CDR3. Deletions cut 2 bases from V and 0 bases from J, with 9 bases between. The DNA of the CDR3 is TGCAGTGCTAGATCTCTAATTAGCACAGATACGCAGTATTTT. It codes for CSARSLISTDTQYF.

This clonotype was seen many times. This rearrangement joins TRBV7-9 to TRBJ2-7; D possibly corresponds to TRBD2 (5 bases). CDR3 length: 15 amino acids. Per the germline V gene, CDR1 is SEHNR and CDR2 is FQNEAQ (reference sequence). Trimming took off 5 bases at V and 7 bases at J, with 21 bases between the two ends. The CDR3 region is CASSPDRRGLGEQYF. The CDR3 DNA reads as TGTGCCAGCAGCCCTGATAGGAGAGGGCTTGGAGAGCAGTACTTC.

This clonotype was detected many times. The chain uses TRBV27 and TRBJ2-7, with 8 bases identical to TRBD2. J lost 3 bases, V lost 4 bases, and 5 bases had no gene match. CDR1 and CDR2 (germline): MNHEY, SMNVEV (reference sequence). This CDR3 comprises 14 residues. Here the CDR3 DNA reads TGTGCCAGCAGTTCCTTAGCGGGAAACTACGAGCAGTACTTC. Protein product: CASSSLAGNYEQYF.

At least ten counts were recorded for this clonotype. The V and J genes are TRBV2 and TRBJ2-7; the D gene is possibly TRBD1 (5 bases). The CDR3 is 15 residues long. CDR1 SNHLY and CDR2 FYNNEI come from the germline V gene. Trimming took 6 bases from V and 5 from J, leaving 20 bases between them. CDR3 in DNA: TGTGCCAGCAGCCTCACAAGGCAGGGTAAGGACGAGCAGTACTTC. Its translation: CASSLTRQGKDEQYF.

This clonotype was seen at least ten times. Germline and junction disagree at one end, which may indicate a read error. The gene calls are TRBV5-1 and TRBJ2-1; tentatively, D is TRBD1 or TRBD2 (6 bases each). CDR1 and CDR2 (germline): SGHRS, YFSETQ. The CDR3 totals 15 residues. The CDR3 here is CASRLEGTNYNEQFF. CDR3 DNA: TGCGCCAGCAGGTTGGAGGGGACAAACTACAATGAGCAGTTCTTC. Full variable domain (remainder filled in from reference TRBV5-1 and TRBJ2-1): KAGVTQTPRYLIKTRGQQVTLSCSPISGHRSVSWYQQTPGQGLQFLFEYFSETQRNKGNFPGRFSGRQFSNSRSEMNVSTLELGDSALYLCASRLEGTNYNEQFFGPGTRLTVL.